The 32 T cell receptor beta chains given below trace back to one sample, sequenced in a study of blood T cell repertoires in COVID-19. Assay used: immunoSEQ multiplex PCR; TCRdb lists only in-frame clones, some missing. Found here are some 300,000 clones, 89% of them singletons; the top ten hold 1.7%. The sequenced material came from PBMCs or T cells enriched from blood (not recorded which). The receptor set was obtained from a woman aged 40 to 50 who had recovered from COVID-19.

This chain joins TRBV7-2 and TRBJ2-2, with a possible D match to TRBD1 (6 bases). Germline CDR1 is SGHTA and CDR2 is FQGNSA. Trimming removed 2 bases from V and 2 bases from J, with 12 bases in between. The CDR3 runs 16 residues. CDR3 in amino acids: CASSLRWDTNTGELFF. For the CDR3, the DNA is TGTGCCAGCAGCTTACGGTGGGACACAAACACCGGGGAGCTGTTTTTT.

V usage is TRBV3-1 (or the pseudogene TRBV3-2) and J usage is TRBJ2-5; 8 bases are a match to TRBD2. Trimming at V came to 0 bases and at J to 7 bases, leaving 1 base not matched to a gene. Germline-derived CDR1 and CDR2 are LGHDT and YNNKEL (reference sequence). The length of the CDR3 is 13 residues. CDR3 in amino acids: CASSQERGGTQYF. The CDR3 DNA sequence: TGTGCCAGCAGCCAAGAACGGGGGGGGACCCAGTACTTC.

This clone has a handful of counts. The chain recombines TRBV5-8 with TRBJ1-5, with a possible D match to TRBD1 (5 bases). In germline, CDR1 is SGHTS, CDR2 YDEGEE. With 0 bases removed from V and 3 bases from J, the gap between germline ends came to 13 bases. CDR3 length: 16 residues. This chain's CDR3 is CASSLGQPTINQPQHF. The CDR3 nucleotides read TGTGCCAGCAGCTTGGGACAGCCAACAATCAATCAGCCCCAGCATTTT. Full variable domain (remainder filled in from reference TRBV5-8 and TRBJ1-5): EAGVTQSPTHLIKTRGQQATLRCSPISGHTSVYWYQQALGLGLQFLLWYDEGEERNRGNFPPRFSGRQFPNYSSELNVNALELEDSALYLCASSLGQPTINQPQHFGDGTRLSIL.

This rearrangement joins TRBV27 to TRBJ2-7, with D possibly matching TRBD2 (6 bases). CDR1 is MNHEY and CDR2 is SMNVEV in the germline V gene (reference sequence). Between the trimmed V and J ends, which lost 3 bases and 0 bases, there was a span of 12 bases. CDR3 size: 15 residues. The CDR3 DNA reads TGTGCCAGCAGTTTCCTCAACGGGAGCTCCTACGAGCAGTACTTC. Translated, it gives CASSFLNGSSYEQYF.

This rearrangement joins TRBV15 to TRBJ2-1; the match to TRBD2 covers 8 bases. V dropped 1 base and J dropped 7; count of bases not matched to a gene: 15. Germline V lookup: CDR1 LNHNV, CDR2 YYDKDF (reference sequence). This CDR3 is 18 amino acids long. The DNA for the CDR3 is TGTGCCACCAGCAGAGCCCCTGTTGGTAGCGGGGCGGGAAATGAGCAGTTCTTC. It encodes CATSRAPVGSGAGNEQFF.

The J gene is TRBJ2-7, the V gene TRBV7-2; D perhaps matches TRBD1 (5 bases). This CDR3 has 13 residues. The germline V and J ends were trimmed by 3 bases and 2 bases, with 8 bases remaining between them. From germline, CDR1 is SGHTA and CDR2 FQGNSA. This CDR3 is CASSLGRTYEQYF. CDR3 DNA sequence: TGTGCCAGCAGCTTGGGGCGGACCTACGAGCAGTACTTC. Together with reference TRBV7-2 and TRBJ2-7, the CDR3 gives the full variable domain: GAGVSQSPSNKVTEKGKDVELRCDPISGHTALYWYRQSLGQGLEFLIYFQGNSAPDKSGLPSDRFSAERTGGSVSTLTIQRTQQEDSAVYLCASSLGRTYEQYFGPGTRLTVT.

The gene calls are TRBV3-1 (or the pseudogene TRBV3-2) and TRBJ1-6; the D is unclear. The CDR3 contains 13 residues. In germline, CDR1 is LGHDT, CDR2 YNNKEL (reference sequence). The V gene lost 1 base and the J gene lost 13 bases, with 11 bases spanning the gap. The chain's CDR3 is CASSQGAGWPLHF. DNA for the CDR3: TGTGCCAGCAGCCAAGGGGCAGGTTGGCCCCTCCACTTT.

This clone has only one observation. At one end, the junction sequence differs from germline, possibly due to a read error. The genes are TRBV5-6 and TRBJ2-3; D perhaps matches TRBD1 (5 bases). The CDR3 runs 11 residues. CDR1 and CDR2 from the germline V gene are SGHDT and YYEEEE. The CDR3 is CASSLARVSSF. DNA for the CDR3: TGTGCCAGCAGCTTGGCCAGGGTTTCGTCTTTT.

DNA of the CDR3: TGTGCCAGAAGGGGCAGGCATCAGCCCCAGCATTTT. Translated, it gives CARRGRHQPQHF. The rearrangement links TRBV5-3 to TRBJ1-5; D is unclear. TRBV5-3 is annotated as an ORF whose role is uncertain. The CDR3 spans 12 residues. Trimming pared 5 bases from V and 5 bases from J, leaving 8 bases between.

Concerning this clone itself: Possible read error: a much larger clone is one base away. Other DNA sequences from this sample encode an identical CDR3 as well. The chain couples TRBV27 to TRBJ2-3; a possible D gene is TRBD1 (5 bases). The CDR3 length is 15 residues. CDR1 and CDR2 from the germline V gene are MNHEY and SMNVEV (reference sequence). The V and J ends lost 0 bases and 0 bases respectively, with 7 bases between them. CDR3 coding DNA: TGTGCCAGCAGTTTATCAGGGGCTAGCACAGATACGCAGTATTTT. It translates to CASSLSGASTDTQYF.

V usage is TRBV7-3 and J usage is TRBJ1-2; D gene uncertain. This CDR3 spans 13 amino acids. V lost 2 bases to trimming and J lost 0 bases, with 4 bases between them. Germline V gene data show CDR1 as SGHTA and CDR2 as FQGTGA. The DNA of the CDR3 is TGTGCCAGCAGCTTACAGGCTAACTATGGCTACACCTTC. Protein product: CASSLQANYGYTF.

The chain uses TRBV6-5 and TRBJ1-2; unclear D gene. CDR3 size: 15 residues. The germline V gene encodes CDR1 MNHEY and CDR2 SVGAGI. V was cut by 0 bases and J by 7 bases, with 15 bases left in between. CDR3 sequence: CASSYSLSGVGGYTF. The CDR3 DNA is TGTGCCAGCAGTTACTCGCTCTCGGGAGTAGGTGGCTACACCTTC.

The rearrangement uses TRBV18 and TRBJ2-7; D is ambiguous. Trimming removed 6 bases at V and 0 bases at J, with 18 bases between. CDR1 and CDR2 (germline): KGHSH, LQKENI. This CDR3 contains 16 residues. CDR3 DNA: TGTGCCAGCTCTCAGCCCCGGGTCTTTAACTCCTACGAGCAGTACTTC. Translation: CASSQPRVFNSYEQYF.

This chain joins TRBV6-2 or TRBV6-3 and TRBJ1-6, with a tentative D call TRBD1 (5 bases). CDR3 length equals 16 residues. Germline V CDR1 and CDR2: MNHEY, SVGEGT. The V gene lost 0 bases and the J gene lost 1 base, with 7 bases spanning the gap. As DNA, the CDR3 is TGTGCCAGCAGTTACTCGCGGGGGTCCTATAATTCACCCCTCCACTTT. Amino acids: CASSYSRGSYNSPLHF.

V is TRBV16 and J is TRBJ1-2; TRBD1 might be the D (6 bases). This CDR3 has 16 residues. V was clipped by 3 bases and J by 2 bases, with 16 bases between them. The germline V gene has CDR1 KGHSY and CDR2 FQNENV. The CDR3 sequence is CASSHSPGRGNYGYTF. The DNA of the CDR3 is TGTGCCAGCAGCCATTCACCGGGGAGGGGGAACTATGGCTACACCTTC.

The CDR3 DNA is TGTGCCAGCTCACCCTCTTCCTATGGCTACACCTTC. Amino acid sequence: CASSPSSYGYTF. The rearrangement uses TRBV18 and TRBJ1-2, with unresolved D. CDR1 is KGHSH, CDR2 LQKENI, per germline. The germline V and J ends were trimmed by 3 bases and 4 bases, with 6 bases remaining between them. The CDR3 has 12 amino acids.

The CDR3: CAISEGPSGGATDTQYF. In nucleotides, the CDR3 is TGTGCCATCAGTGAAGGGCCTAGCGGGGGGGCCACAGATACGCAGTATTTT. The chain uses TRBV10-3 and TRBJ2-3, with 12 bases matching TRBD2. The V gene end was trimmed by 3 bases and the J gene end by 2 bases; junction bases not matched to a gene: 6. CDR3 length: 17 amino acids. Per the germline V gene, CDR1 is ENHRY and CDR2 is SYGVKD.

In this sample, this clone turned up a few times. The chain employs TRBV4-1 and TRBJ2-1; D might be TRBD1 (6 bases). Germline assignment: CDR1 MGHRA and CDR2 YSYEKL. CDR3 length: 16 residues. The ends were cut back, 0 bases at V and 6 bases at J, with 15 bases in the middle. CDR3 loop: CASSQDEHRVGNEQFF. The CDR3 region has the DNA TGCGCCAGCAGCCAAGACGAGCACAGGGTGGGCAATGAGCAGTTCTTC.

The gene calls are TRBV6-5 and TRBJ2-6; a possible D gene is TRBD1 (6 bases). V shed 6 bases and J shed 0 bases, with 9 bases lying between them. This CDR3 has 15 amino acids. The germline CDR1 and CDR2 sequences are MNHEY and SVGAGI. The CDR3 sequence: CASRIGGSGANVLTF. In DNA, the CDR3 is TGTGCCAGCAGGATAGGGGGCTCTGGGGCCAACGTCCTGACTTTC.

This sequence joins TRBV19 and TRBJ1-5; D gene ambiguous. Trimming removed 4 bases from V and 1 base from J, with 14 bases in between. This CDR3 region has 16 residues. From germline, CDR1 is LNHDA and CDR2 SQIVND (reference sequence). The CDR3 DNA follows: TGTGCCAGTAGTACCGAACCCCGAGGGAGCAATCAGCCCCAGCATTTT. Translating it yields CASSTEPRGSNQPQHF.

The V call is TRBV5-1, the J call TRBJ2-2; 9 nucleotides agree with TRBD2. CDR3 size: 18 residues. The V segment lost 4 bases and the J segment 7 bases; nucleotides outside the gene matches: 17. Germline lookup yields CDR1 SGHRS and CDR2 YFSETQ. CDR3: CASSSRGAPSGVLGELFF. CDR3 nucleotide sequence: TGCGCCAGCAGCAGCCGGGGGGCGCCTAGCGGGGTTCTCGGGGAGCTGTTTTTT.

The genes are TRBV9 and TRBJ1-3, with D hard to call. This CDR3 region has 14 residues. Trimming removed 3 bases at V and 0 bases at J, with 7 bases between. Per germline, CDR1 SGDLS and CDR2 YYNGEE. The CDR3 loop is CASSGRGSGNTIYF. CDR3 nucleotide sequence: TGTGCCAGCAGCGGACGGGGCTCTGGAAACACCATATATTTT.

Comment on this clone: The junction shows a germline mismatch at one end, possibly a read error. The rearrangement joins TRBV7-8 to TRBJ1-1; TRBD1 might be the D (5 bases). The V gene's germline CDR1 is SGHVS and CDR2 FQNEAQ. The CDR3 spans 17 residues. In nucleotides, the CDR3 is TGTGCCAGCAGCCTAGCCCCGGGACGGAGGGGGAACACTGAAGCTTTCTTT. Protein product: CASSLAPGRRGNTEAFF.

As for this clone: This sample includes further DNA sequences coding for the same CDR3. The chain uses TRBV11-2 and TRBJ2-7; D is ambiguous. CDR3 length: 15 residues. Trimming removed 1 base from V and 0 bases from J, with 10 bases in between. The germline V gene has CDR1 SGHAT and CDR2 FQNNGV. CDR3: CASSLGLLNSYEQYF. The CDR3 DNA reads TGTGCCAGCAGCTTAGGACTCCTTAACTCCTACGAGCAGTACTTC.

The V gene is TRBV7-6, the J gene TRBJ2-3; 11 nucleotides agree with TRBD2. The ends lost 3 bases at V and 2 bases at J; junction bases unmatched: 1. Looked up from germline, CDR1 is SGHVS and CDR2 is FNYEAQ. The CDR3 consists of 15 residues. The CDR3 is CASSLGLAVTDTQYF. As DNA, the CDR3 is TGTGCCAGCAGCTTGGGACTAGCGGTCACAGATACGCAGTATTTT. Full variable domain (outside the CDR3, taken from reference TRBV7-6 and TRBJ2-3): GAGVSQSPRYKVTKRGQDVALRCDPISGHVSLYWYRQALGQGPEFLTYFNYEAQQDKSGLPNDRFSAERPEGSISTLTIQRTEQRDSAMYRCASSLGLAVTDTQYFGPGTRLTVL.

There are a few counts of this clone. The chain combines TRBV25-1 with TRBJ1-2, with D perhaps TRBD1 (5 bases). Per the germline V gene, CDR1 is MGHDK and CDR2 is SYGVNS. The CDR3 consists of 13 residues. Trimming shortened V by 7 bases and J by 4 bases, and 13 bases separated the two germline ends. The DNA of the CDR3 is TGTGCCAGCACTGGACACCTCAGCTATGGCTACACCTTC. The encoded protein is CASTGHLSYGYTF.

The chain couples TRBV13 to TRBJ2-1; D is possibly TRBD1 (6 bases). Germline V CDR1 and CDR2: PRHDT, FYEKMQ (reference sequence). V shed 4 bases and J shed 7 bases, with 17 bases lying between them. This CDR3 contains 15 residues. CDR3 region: CASSSTGTRGNEQFF. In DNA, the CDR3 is TGTGCCAGCAGCTCCACAGGGACCCGAGGGAATGAGCAGTTCTTC.

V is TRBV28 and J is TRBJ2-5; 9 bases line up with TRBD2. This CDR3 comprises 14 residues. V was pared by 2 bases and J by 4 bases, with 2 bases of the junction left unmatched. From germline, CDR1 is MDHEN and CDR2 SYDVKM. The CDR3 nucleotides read TGTGCCAGCAGTTTAATAGCGGGAGCAGAGACCCAGTACTTC. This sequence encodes CASSLIAGAETQYF.

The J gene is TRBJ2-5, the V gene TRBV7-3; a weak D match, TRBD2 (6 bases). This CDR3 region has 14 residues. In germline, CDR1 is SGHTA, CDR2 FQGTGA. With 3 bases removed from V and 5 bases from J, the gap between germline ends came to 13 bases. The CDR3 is CASSFGGNDETQYF. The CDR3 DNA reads TGTGCCAGCAGCTTCGGCGGGAATGATGAGACCCAGTACTTC.

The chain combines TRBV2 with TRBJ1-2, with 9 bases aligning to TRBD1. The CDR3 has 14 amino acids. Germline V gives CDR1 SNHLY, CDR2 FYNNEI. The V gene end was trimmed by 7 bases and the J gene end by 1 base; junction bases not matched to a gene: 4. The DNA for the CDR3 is TGTGCCAGCAAGCGGGGACAGGGTAACTATGGCTACACCTTC. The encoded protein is CASKRGQGNYGYTF.

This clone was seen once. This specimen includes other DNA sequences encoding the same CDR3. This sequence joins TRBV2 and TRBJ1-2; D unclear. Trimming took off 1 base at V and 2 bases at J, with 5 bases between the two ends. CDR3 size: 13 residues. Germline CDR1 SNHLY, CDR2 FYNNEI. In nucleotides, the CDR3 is TGTGCCAGCAGTGAAGGCAGGAACTATGGCTACACCTTC. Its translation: CASSEGRNYGYTF.

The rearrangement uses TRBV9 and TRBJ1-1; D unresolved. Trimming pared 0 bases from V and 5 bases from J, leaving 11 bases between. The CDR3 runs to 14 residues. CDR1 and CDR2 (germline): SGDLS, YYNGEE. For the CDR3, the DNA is TGTGCCAGCAGCGTAGCGAATCGGGGAACTGAAGCTTTCTTT. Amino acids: CASSVANRGTEAFF.